The 10 T cell receptor beta chains below come from one sample, sequenced in a study of technical replicates of blood from a handful of donors. Produced via immunoSEQ multiplex PCR; TCRdb's table is partial and in-frame only. The sample contains 65,000 to 90,000 clones, roughly nine tenths of which appear only once. Sequenced sample: T cells isolated from PBMCs. All receptors come from a human donor in good health.

The chain joins TRBV15 to TRBJ2-3, with D hard to call. CDR3 length: 15 residues. The V gene lost 0 bases and the J gene lost 3 bases, with 10 bases spanning the gap. Germline V lookup: CDR1 LNHNV, CDR2 YYDKDF (reference sequence). The CDR3 here is CATSRESISTDTQYF. DNA of the CDR3: TGTGCCACCAGCAGAGAGTCTATAAGTACAGATACGCAGTATTTT.

The chain has TRBV19 and TRBJ2-2; maybe TRBD1 (5 bases). This CDR3 is built from 15 residues. The V end was cut by 4 bases, the J end by 1 base, with 10 bases between. Per germline, CDR1 LNHDA and CDR2 SQIVND (reference sequence). DNA of the CDR3: TGTGCCAGTAGTACCAGACAGATGAACACCGGGGAGCTGTTTTTT. Translating it yields CASSTRQMNTGELFF.

The chain has TRBV11-2 and TRBJ1-1; D possibly corresponds to TRBD1 (6 bases). The germline V gene has CDR1 SGHAT and CDR2 FQNNGV. The CDR3 has 15 amino acids. V was shortened by 6 bases and J by 7 bases, with 21 bases between the two germline ends. The CDR3 protein is CASRDFYREMGEAFF. The CDR3 DNA follows: TGTGCCAGCAGGGATTTTTACAGGGAGATGGGTGAAGCTTTCTTT.

V gene TRBV12-1 combines with J gene TRBJ2-1; the DNA was not used to check the table's D call, TRBD2. TRBV12-1 represents a pseudogene. The CDR3 is made up of 14 amino acids. This CDR3 is CASIPPLEENEQFF. CDR3 nucleotide sequence: TGTGCCAGCATCCCCCCGCTAGAAGAGAATGAGCAGTTCTTC.

The chain links TRBV19 to TRBJ1-5; 8 bases line up with TRBD1. With V trimmed by 1 base and J by 6 bases, 5 bases remained unmatched. Germline-derived CDR1 and CDR2 are LNHDA and SQIVND (reference sequence). CDR3 length: 15 residues. CDR3 bases: TGTGCCAGTAGTATAGTGAGGCAGGGGGCTCAGCCCCAGCATTTT. Translated: CASSIVRQGAQPQHF.

The rearrangement joins TRBV6-5 to TRBJ2-7; 8 bases line up with TRBD1. Germline values: CDR1 MNHEY, CDR2 SVGAGI. The CDR3 has 13 residues. J was trimmed by 4 bases and V by 8 bases; bases with no gene match: 7. CDR3 sequence reads: CASSRDRWYEQYF. Written as DNA, the CDR3 is TGTGCCAGCTCCCGGGACAGGTGGTACGAGCAGTACTTC.

The CDR3 sequence: CASSLSGFGKLFF. CDR3 nucleotide sequence: TGTGCCAGCAGTTTGTCAGGGTTTGGAAAACTGTTTTTT. V usage is TRBV28 and J usage is TRBJ1-4; a possible D gene is TRBD1 (5 bases). Germline lookup yields CDR1 MDHEN and CDR2 SYDVKM. The CDR3 extends over 13 amino acids. Trimming left V 3 bases short and J 10 bases short, with 12 bases between. Complete variable domain (other parts from reference TRBV28 and TRBJ1-4): DVKVTQSSRYLVKRTGEKVFLECVQDMDHENMFWYRQDPGLGLRLIYFSYDVKMKEKGDIPEGYSVSREKKERFSLILESASTNQTSMYLCASSLSGFGKLFFGSGTQLSVL.

The chain employs TRBV19 and TRBJ2-7; D is possibly TRBD2 (5 bases). Per germline, CDR1 LNHDA and CDR2 SQIVND (reference sequence). V was cut by 10 bases and J by 1 base, with 20 bases left in between. The CDR3 loop spans 15 amino acids. The CDR3 loop reads CATRPGAEPSYEQYF. CDR3 coding DNA: TGTGCCACGCGACCCGGAGCGGAACCTTCCTACGAGCAGTACTTC.

V gene TRBV19 combines with J gene TRBJ2-1; no clear D gene. Trimming pared 3 bases from V and 3 bases from J, leaving 15 bases between. The CDR3 runs 16 residues. Germline CDR1 and CDR2: LNHDA and SQIVND (reference sequence). CDR3 DNA sequence: TGTGCCAGTAGTATCGGGTCAAACATGGGCTACAATGAGCAGTTCTTC. Protein: CASSIGSNMGYNEQFF.

V gene TRBV19 combines with J gene TRBJ1-2; 7 positions match TRBD1. This CDR3 has 16 amino acids. CDR1 LNHDA and CDR2 SQIVND come from the germline V gene (reference sequence). The ends lost 3 bases at V and 7 bases at J; junction bases unmatched: 14. CDR3 nucleotides: TGTGCCAGTAGTATTGGGAATGAGGGGGCGTTAGGTGGCTACACCTTC. Translating it yields CASSIGNEGALGGYTF.